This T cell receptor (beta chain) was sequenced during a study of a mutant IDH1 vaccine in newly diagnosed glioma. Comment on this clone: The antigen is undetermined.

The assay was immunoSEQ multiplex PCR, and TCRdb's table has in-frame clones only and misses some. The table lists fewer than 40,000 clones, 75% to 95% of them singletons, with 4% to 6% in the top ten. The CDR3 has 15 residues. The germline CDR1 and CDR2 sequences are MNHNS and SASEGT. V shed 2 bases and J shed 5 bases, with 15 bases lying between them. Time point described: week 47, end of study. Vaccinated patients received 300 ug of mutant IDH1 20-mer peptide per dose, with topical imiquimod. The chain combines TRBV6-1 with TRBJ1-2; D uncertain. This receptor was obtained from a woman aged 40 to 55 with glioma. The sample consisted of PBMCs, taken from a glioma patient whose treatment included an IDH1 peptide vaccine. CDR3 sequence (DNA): TGTGCCAGCAGTGAAACGGATTTAGGAGGATATGGCTACACCTTC. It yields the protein CASSETDLGGYGYTF.